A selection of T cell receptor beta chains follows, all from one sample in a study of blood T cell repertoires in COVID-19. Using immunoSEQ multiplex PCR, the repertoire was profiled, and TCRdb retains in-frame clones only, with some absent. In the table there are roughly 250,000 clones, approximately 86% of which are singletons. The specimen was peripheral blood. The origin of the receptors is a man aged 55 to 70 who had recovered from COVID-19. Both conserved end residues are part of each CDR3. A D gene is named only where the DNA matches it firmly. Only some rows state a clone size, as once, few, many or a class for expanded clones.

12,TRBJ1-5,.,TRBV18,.,TGTGCCAGCTCACCTGGGGGCCAGCCCCAGCATTTT,CASSPGGQPQHF
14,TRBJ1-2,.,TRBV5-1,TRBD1,TGCGCCAGCAGCCGTGGCGGACAGGGCCATGGCTACACCTTC,CASSRGGQGHGYTF
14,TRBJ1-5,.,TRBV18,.,TGTGCCAGCTCATTAACCGGGGGGGATCAGCCCCAGCATTTT,CASSLTGGDQPQHF
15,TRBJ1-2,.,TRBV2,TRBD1,TGTGCCAGCAGATCGACAGGGGGGCCTTGGGGTGGCTACACCTTC,CASRSTGGPWGGYTF
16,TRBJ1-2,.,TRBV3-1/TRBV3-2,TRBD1,TGTGCCAGCAGCCAGGAAGACAGGGGCGCAAACTATGGCTACACCTTC,CASSQEDRGANYGYTF
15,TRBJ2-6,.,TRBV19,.,TGTGCCAGTAGACGTCAGTTCTTTGGGGCCAACGTCCTGACTTTC,CASRRQFFGANVLTF
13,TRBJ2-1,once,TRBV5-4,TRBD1,TGTGCCAGCAGCTTGCCAGGGGGCTATGAGCAGTTCTTC,CASSLPGGYEQFF
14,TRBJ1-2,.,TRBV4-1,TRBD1,TGCGCCAGCAGCCAGGTTACAGGGGGGGATGGCTACACCTTC,CASSQVTGGDGYTF
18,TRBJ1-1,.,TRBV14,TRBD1,TGTGCCAGCAGCCAAGGTTACTCCGGGACAGGGCCGAACACTGAAGCTTTCTTT,CASSQGYSGTGPNTEAFF
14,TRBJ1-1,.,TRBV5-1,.,TGCGCCAGCAGCTTGGACCGCGGGAACACTGAAGCTTTCTTT,CASSLDRGNTEAFF
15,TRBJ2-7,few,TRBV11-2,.,TGTGCCAGCAGCTTAGTCCATCTACAGGCCTACGAGCAGTACTTC,CASSLVHLQAYEQYF
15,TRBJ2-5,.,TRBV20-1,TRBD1,TGCAGTGCTAGTTCCGGGACAGACCACCAAGAGACCCAGTACTTC,CSASSGTDHQETQYF
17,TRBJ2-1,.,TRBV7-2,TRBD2,TGTGCCAGCAGCTTACGACGTTGGCTAGCGGGGGCCAATGAGCAGTTCTTC,CASSLRRWLAGANEQFF
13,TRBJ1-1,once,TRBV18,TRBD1,TGTGCCACACATTTTACAGGGGGCACTGAAGCTTTCTTT,CATHFTGGTEAFF
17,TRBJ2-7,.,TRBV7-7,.,TGTGCCAGCAGCTTTGACGACAGAGTCAACAACCGCTACGAGCAGTACTTC,CASSFDDRVNNRYEQYF
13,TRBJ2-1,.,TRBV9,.,TGTGCCAGCAGCGTGACAGCCTACAATGAGCAGTTCTTC,CASSVTAYNEQFF
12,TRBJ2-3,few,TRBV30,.,TGTGCCTGGAGTGTAATACAAGATACGCAGTATTTT,CAWSVIQDTQYF
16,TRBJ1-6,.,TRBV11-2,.,TGTGCCAGCAGCTTAGAGGCGAGAAGGGGAACCTCACCCCTCCACTTT,CASSLEARRGTSPLHF
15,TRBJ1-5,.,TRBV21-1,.,TGTGCCAGCAGCAAATCGTTCGGGGGAGGACAGCCCCAGCATTTT,CASSKSFGGGQPQHF
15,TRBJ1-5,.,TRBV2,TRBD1,TGTGCCAGCTTAGAGACAGGGGGCAATCATCAGCCCCAGCATTTT,CASLETGGNHQPQHF
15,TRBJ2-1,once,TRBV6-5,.,TGTGCCAGCTCCGCAGGCCCCGACTCCTACAATGAGCAGTTCTTC,CASSAGPDSYNEQFF
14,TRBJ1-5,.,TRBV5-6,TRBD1,TGTGCCAGCAGCTATGGACAGGCGTCCCAGCCCCAGCATTTT,CASSYGQASQPQHF
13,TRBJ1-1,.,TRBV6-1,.,TGTGCCAGCAGTGAAGATGGTTTAGTTATCACTTTCTTT,CASSEDGLVITFF
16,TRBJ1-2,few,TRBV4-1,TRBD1,TGCGCCAGCAGGCCTACCTGGGACAGGGGGCTCGATGGCTACACCTTC,CASRPTWDRGLDGYTF
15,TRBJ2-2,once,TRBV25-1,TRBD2,TGTGCCAGCAGTGGACGGGGGGGAAACACCGGGGAGCTGTTTTTT,CASSGRGGNTGELFF
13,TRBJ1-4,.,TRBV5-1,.,TGCGCCAGCAGCAGGGACAATAATGAAAAACTGTTTTTT,CASSRDNNEKLFF
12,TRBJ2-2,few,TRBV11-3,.,TGTGCCAGCGCAGGCCCCACCGGGGAGCTGTTTTTT,CASAGPTGELFF
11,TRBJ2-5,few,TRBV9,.,TGTGCCAGCAGCGTAGCTGAGACCCAGTACTTC,CASSVAETQYF
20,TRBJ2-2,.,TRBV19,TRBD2,TGTGCCAGTAGTATAGATGTTCGCCGGCCTCAGCGGGGTCCCACCGGGGAGCTGTTTTTT,CASSIDVRRPQRGPTGELFF
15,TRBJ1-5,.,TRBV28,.,TGTGCCAGCAGTTTGGTGGCCTTGGGCAATCAGCCCCAGCATTTT,CASSLVALGNQPQHF
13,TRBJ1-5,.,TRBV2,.,TGTGCCAGCACCTCCAGGGTAGCTCAGCCCCAGCATTTT,CASTSRVAQPQHF
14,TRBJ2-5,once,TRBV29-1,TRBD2,TGCAGCGTTGACGGGGGAGGGAGCGTAGGGACCCAGTACTTC,CSVDGGGSVGTQYF
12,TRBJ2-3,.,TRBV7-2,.,TGTGCCAGCAGCCCAGGGGAGGGGAAGAAGTATTTT,CASSPGEGKKYF
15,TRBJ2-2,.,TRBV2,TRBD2,TGTGCCAGCAGTGTAGTTAGCGGGTACACCGGGGAGCTGTTTTTT,CASSVVSGYTGELFF
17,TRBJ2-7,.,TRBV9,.,TGTGCCAGCAGCGTAGGGGGTAGTGGGGGACTGGCCTACGAGCAGTACTTC,CASSVGGSGGLAYEQYF
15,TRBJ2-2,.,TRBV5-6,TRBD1,TGTGCCAGCAGCACCACAGGGGCGGCCACCGGGGAGCTGTTTTTT,CASSTTGAATGELFF
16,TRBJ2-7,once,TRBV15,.,TGTGCCACCAGCAGAGATTTCGGTCTTCACTCCTACGAGCAGTACTTC,CATSRDFGLHSYEQYF
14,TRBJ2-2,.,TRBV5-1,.,TGCGCCAGCAGCTTGCAGGGAGGAACCGGGGAGCTGTTTTTT,CASSLQGGTGELFF
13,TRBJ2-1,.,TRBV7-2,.,TGTGCCAGCAGCTTAGGTACCTACAATGAGCAGTTCTTC,CASSLGTYNEQFF
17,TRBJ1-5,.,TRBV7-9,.,TGTGCCAGCAGCCCATCCGGGGGGGGACTTAGCAATCAGCCCCAGCATTTT,CASSPSGGGLSNQPQHF
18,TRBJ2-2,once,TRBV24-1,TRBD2,TGTGCCACCAGTGATGCACCCGGGACTAGTGACGGGGCCGGGGAGCTGTTTTTT,CATSDAPGTSDGAGELFF
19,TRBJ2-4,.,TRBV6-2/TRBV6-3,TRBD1,TGTGCCAGCAGTTACCGGGACAGTCGTGGCCCAGGTGGCAAAAACATTCAGTACTTC,CASSYRDSRGPGGKNIQYF
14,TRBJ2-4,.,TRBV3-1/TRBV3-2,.,TGTGCCAGCAGCCATACGGGGGCCAAAAACATTCAGTACTTC,CASSHTGAKNIQYF
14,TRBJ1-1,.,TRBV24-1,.,TGTGCCACCAGTGATCTACAGGAATACACTGAAGCTTTCTTT,CATSDLQEYTEAFF
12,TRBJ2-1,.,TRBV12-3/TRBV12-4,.,TGTGCCAGCAGGACGAACAGTCTTGAGCAGTTCTTC,CASRTNSLEQFF
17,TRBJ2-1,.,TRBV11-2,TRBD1,TGTGCCAGCAGCTCCGTGGACAGGGGGCGTAACTACAATGAGCAGTTCTTC,CASSSVDRGRNYNEQFF
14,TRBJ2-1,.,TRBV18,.,TGTGCCAGCTCACCTTGGGGGGGGCCCAATGAGCAGTTCTTC,CASSPWGGPNEQFF
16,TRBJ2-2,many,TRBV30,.,TGTGCCTGGAGTATGCTGGGGGCCTCGAACACCGGGGAGCTGTTTTTT,CAWSMLGASNTGELFF
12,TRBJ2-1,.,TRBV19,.,TGTGCCAGTAATGACAGGTACAATGAGCAGTTCTTC,CASNDRYNEQFF
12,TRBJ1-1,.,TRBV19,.,TGTGCCAGTAGAACAGGTTGGGCTGAAGCTTTCTTT,CASRTGWAEAFF